This T cell receptor beta chain was sequenced in a study of blood T cell repertoires in COVID-19. Study details: Samples representing acute and convalescent COVID-19 were sourced from the United States, Italy and Spain. PBMCs, B-cell-depleted T cells, or T cells were the source of the cDNA or gDNA that made up the material.

Germline loops: CDR1 ENHRY, CDR2 SYGVKD. The CDR3 is 15 residues long. The V gene end was trimmed by 2 bases and the J gene end by 6 bases; junction bases not matched to a gene: 2. Those enrolled in Seattle joined during active infection and were followed longitudinally afterward. In the original workflow: Amplification of reference gene primers was used by the study to estimate nucleated cell counts. Only in-frame clones appear in the TCRdb table, and some are missing; sequencing was by immunoSEQ multiplex PCR. V, J and clone size were drawn from that table, and D and trimming were deduced from the DNA. The table records around 130,000 clones, roughly 90% of them present only once.

This chain uses TRBV10-3 with TRBJ2-1; 12 bases agree with TRBD2. Sample: peripheral blood. The sequence was collected from a man in his sixties with COVID-19, enrolled during active disease. CDR3 nucleotides: TGTGCCATCAGTGAGGGACTAGCGGGATCCAATGAGCAGTTCTTC. The encoded protein is CAISEGLAGSNEQFF.